This paragraph reports one T cell receptor beta chain. Here immunoSEQ multiplex PCR was the method, and the copy in TCRdb shows in-frame clones only, minus some. Of approximately 220,000 clones listed, more than 75% are singletons. These data come from a study of blood T cell repertoires in COVID-19. Across the study: T cells, B-cell-depleted T cells, or PBMCs provided the cDNA or gDNA that served as material.

CDR1 is ENHRY and CDR2 is SYGVKD in the germline V gene. The CDR3 extends over 12 amino acids. Trimming removed 2 bases from V and 2 bases from J, with 4 bases in between. The sequence was obtained from a man aged 55 to 70 who had recovered from COVID-19. The sample consisted of peripheral blood. The chain has TRBV10-3 and TRBJ2-7, with D hard to call. The CDR3 sequence is CAISETAYEQYF. Here the CDR3 DNA reads TGTGCCATCAGTGAGACGGCCTACGAGCAGTACTTC.